The 17 T cell receptor beta chains below come from one sample, sequenced in a study of shared clonotypes between healthy human individuals. Generated by immunoSEQ multiplex PCR, the TCRdb table keeps only in-frame clones and is missing some. The table lists around 2,000,000 clones, roughly 94% of them singletons. Naivety among CD8 cells was defined by CD45RO negativity and positive CCR7 selection, thereby excluding terminally differentiated effector memory CD45RA+ cells. Sequencing was carried out using naive CD8+ T cells sorted from blood. The receptors derive from a man younger than 35 in good health.

Concerning this clone: The sample holds other DNA sequences that translate to the same CDR3. The J gene is TRBJ2-3, the V gene TRBV27; TRBD2 matches at 9 bases. Losses at the gene ends were 5 bases for V and 3 bases for J; bases not matched to a gene: 9. This CDR3 is 16 amino acids long. Germline V gives CDR1 MNHEY, CDR2 SMNVEV (reference sequence). CDR3: CASSPLAGSGTDTQYF. As DNA, the CDR3 is TGTGCCAGCAGTCCCCTAGCGGGGAGTGGAACAGATACGCAGTATTTT.

Concerning this clone: Other DNA sequences of this sample code for an identical CDR3. This chain links TRBV28 with TRBJ1-1; D gene uncertain. Trimming pared 2 bases from V and 6 bases from J, leaving 4 bases between. CDR1 MDHEN and CDR2 SYDVKM come from the germline V gene. The CDR3 spans 11 residues. The CDR3 region is CASSLGSEAFF. DNA of the CDR3: TGTGCCAGCAGTTTAGGGTCTGAAGCTTTCTTT. The full variable domain, with the rest looked up from reference TRBV28 and TRBJ1-1, is DVKVTQSSRYLVKRTGEKVFLECVQDMDHENMFWYRQDPGLGLRLIYFSYDVKMKEKGDIPEGYSVSREKKERFSLILESASTNQTSMYLCASSLGSEAFFGQGTRLTVV.

A word on this clone: Other DNA sequences of this sample code for an identical CDR3. The chain uses TRBV5-1 and TRBJ2-7; D remains ambiguous. This CDR3 is built from 13 residues. The germline V gene has CDR1 SGHRS and CDR2 YFSETQ. The V end lost 0 bases, the J end lost 0 bases, and 4 bases lay between the germline ends. The CDR3 loop is CASSLAPSYEQYF. In nucleotides, the CDR3 is TGCGCCAGCAGCTTGGCGCCCTCCTACGAGCAGTACTTC.

The genes are TRBV5-4 and TRBJ2-7; TRBD2 is a possible D gene (5 bases). This CDR3 is built from 12 residues. Germline V gene data show CDR1 as SGHNT and CDR2 as YYREEE (reference sequence). The V end was cut by 4 bases, the J end by 6 bases, with 11 bases between. The CDR3 loop is CASSREGIEQYF. The CDR3 region has the DNA TGTGCCAGCAGCCGTGAGGGTATCGAGCAGTACTTC. Combining the CDR3 with reference TRBV5-4 and TRBJ2-7 gives the whole variable domain ETGVTQSPTHLIKTRGQQVTLRCSSQSGHNTVSWYQQALGQGPQFIFQYYREEENGRGNFPPRFSGLQFPNYSSELNVNALELDDSALYLCASSREGIEQYFGPGTRLTVT.

The chain uses TRBV7-9 and TRBJ1-1; a possible D gene is TRBD1 (5 bases). The CDR3 runs to 14 residues. The germline gives CDR1 SEHNR, CDR2 FQNEAQ (reference sequence). Trimming pared 6 bases from V and 4 bases from J, leaving 15 bases between. The chain's CDR3 is CASSPGWGVTEAFF. The CDR3 region has the DNA TGTGCCAGCAGTCCGGGATGGGGGGTCACTGAAGCTTTCTTT.

The chain links TRBV27 to TRBJ1-2, with 8 bases matching TRBD1. Germline V lookup: CDR1 MNHEY, CDR2 SMNVEV (reference sequence). Losses at the gene ends were 4 bases for V and 5 bases for J; bases not matched to a gene: 12. The CDR3 is 16 amino acids. Written as DNA, the CDR3 is TGTGCCAGCAGTTACACCCAACAGGGGGGACGGTATGGCTACACCTTC. Its translation: CASSYTQQGGRYGYTF.

The chain uses TRBV29-1 and TRBJ2-2, with D maybe TRBD2 (6 bases). From germline, CDR1 is SQVTM and CDR2 ANQGSEA. The CDR3 loop spans 15 amino acids. The V gene lost 1 base and the J gene lost 2 bases, with 11 bases spanning the gap. CDR3 sequence (DNA): TGCAGCGTTGAAGGTCTGCGGGGAAACACCGGGGAGCTGTTTTTT. Its protein product is CSVEGLRGNTGELFF.

CDR3 in amino acids: CASSYSGYGPTYEQYF. The CDR3 DNA reads as TGTGCCAGCAGTTACTCCGGATATGGTCCTACCTACGAGCAGTACTTC. The chain couples TRBV6-5 to TRBJ2-7, with no clear D. V was cut by 0 bases and J by 2 bases, with 14 bases left in between. The germline CDR1 and CDR2 sequences are MNHEY and SVGAGI. The length of the CDR3 is 16 residues.

The genes are TRBV18 and TRBJ1-3; D remains unclear. Trimming took 2 bases from V and 0 from J, leaving 11 bases between them. The CDR3 runs to 16 residues. Germline CDR1 is KGHSH and CDR2 is LQKENI. The CDR3 loop is CASSPTGPLSGNTIYF. CDR3 in DNA: TGTGCCAGCTCACCAACCGGGCCGCTCTCTGGAAACACCATATATTTT.

The chain combines TRBV27 with TRBJ2-7; 7 nucleotides line up with TRBD1. The germline V gene has CDR1 MNHEY and CDR2 SMNVEV (reference sequence). V lost 5 bases to trimming and J lost 4 bases; unmatched junction nucleotides: 11. The CDR3 is 15 amino acids. The CDR3 coding sequence is TGTGCCAGCAGTCAAAACCGGGGACAGCTTTACGAGCAGTACTTC. This gives the protein CASSQNRGQLYEQYF.

Remarks on this clone: This same CDR3 is encoded by further DNA sequences in the sample. The chain uses TRBV4-1 and TRBJ2-7, with TRBD2 as a possible D gene (6 bases). Per the germline V gene, CDR1 is MGHRA and CDR2 is YSYEKL. The CDR3 is 14 residues long. Trimming took off 4 bases at V and 4 bases at J, with 14 bases between the two ends. CDR3 in amino acids: CASSLLAGAYEQYF. The CDR3 DNA reads TGCGCCAGCAGCCTACTAGCCGGGGCTTACGAGCAGTACTTC.

This clone was observed once. This chain joins TRBV7-6 and TRBJ1-1, with D possibly TRBD1 on 6 matching bases. This CDR3 has 14 amino acids. Trimming stripped 1 base from V and 3 bases from J, with 9 bases between. Germline-derived CDR1 and CDR2 are SGHVS and FNYEAQ. CDR3 amino acids: CASSLGRGYTEAFF. CDR3 DNA: TGTGCCAGCAGCTTAGGTAGGGGGTACACTGAAGCTTTCTTT.

The chain combines TRBV2 with TRBJ2-5, with a weak D call TRBD2 (5 bases). The germline V gene has CDR1 SNHLY and CDR2 FYNNEI. Trimming removed 4 bases at V and 3 bases at J, with 9 bases between. The CDR3 loop spans 13 amino acids. CDR3 nucleotide sequence: TGTGCCAGCAGTGGAGGGCCTAAAGAGACCCAGTACTTC. This codes for CASSGGPKETQYF.

The chain links TRBV4-1 to TRBJ2-6, with 8 bases matching TRBD1. CDR1 MGHRA and CDR2 YSYEKL come from the germline V gene. The V segment lost 2 bases and the J segment 0 bases; nucleotides outside the gene matches: 9. The length of the CDR3 is 19 residues. CDR3 region: CASSQSPGQENSGANVLTF. CDR3 nucleotide sequence: TGCGCCAGCAGCCAATCTCCGGGACAGGAAAACTCTGGGGCCAACGTCCTGACTTTC.

The J gene is TRBJ2-5, the V gene TRBV2; 10 bases map to TRBD1. The V segment lost 1 base and the J segment 4 bases; nucleotides outside the gene matches: 3. The germline CDR1 and CDR2 sequences are SNHLY and FYNNEI. This CDR3 has 15 residues. The CDR3 region has the DNA TGTGCCAGCAGTGAAGACGGGACAGGGGTAGAGACCCAGTACTTC. Its protein is CASSEDGTGVETQYF. The full variable domain, completed using reference TRBV2 and TRBJ2-5, is EPEVTQTPSHQVTQMGQEVILRCVPISNHLYFYWYRQILGQKVEFLVSFYNNEISEKSEIFDDQFSVERPDGSNFTLKIRSTKLEDSAMYFCASSEDGTGVETQYFGPGTRLLVL.

The rearrangement joins TRBV9 to TRBJ2-1, with D perhaps matching TRBD2 (6 bases). There are 17 residues in the CDR3. Germline values: CDR1 SGDLS, CDR2 YYNGEE. V lost 4 bases, J lost 1 base, and 18 bases lay in between. CDR3 amino acids: CASSPRGTRVSYNEQFF. CDR3 bases: TGTGCCAGCAGCCCACGGGGGACCCGCGTTTCCTACAATGAGCAGTTCTTC.

The chain recombines TRBV13 with TRBJ2-7; D remains unclear. Trimming left V 2 bases short and J 2 bases short, with 22 bases between. This CDR3 spans 18 amino acids. Per the germline V gene, CDR1 is PRHDT and CDR2 is FYEKMQ (reference sequence). CDR3 nucleotides: TGTGCCAGCAGCTTAAGATCGGGTGGAGACTCGCCTACCTACGAGCAGTACTTC. Amino acid sequence: CASSLRSGGDSPTYEQYF.